The 32 T cell receptor beta chains presented below share a single source sample, sequenced in a study of blood T cells in healthy people across ages. A second PCR, run for roughly 7 to 12 cycles, used a sample-barcoded 5' primer plus a J-beta primer mix. TCRdb passed the 5' RACE reads through MiXCR, listing each CDR3 protein once. The data show approximately 800,000 distinct CDR3 sequences, 58% seen once. Sequenced sample: blood. The receptor set was obtained from a man aged 25 to 40 in good health.

The rearrangement links TRBV28 to TRBJ1-4, with unresolved D. Trimming cost V 2 bases and J 10 bases, with 8 bases left between them. The CDR3 is 12 amino acids. Per germline, CDR1 MDHEN and CDR2 SYDVKM. In DNA form, the CDR3 reads TGTGCCAGCAGTTTAAGCGACGGAAAACTGTTTTTT. Amino acids: CASSLSDGKLFF.

This clonotype was recorded a few times. The CDR3 region has the DNA TGTGCCAGCACGCCGGGCCTCTCTGGAAACACCATATATTTT. Its translation: CASTPGLSGNTIYF. The chain recombines TRBV12-3 or TRBV12-4 with TRBJ1-3; D remains ambiguous. The CDR3 is 14 residues long. Trimming took 7 bases from V and 0 from J, leaving 10 bases between them.

The chain recombines TRBV4-2 with TRBJ2-1, with D maybe TRBD2 (7 bases). The ends were cut back, 4 bases at V and 6 bases at J, with 16 bases in the middle. CDR3 size: 15 residues. Germline V lookup: CDR1 LGHNA, CDR2 YNFKEQ. For the CDR3, the DNA is TGTGCCAGCAGCCCTATCGGGGGGCCTCGCAATGAGCAGTTCTTC. It encodes CASSPIGGPRNEQFF.

This sequence joins TRBV6-2 or TRBV6-3 and TRBJ2-7; D uncertain. Germline-derived CDR1 and CDR2 are MNHEY and SVGEGT. V lost 5 bases and J 6 bases, leaving 8 bases between the germline ends. The CDR3 extends over 11 amino acids. The CDR3 loop reads CASSHRFEQYF. CDR3 coding DNA: TGTGCCAGCAGTCACAGATTCGAGCAGTACTTC.

This clonotype was counted a few times. The chain is built from TRBV7-2 and TRBJ2-5; D might be TRBD2 (6 bases). Trimming took off 6 bases at V and 7 bases at J, with 21 bases between the two ends. The CDR3 is made up of 15 amino acids. Germline-derived CDR1 and CDR2 are SGHTA and FQGNSA. The CDR3 loop reads CASSFAAGREATQYF. CDR3 bases: TGTGCCAGCAGTTTTGCCGCAGGCAGGGAGGCGACCCAGTACTTC.

Many counts were recorded for this clonotype. The V and J genes are TRBV7-2 and TRBJ2-7; 8 bases line up with TRBD1. Germline assignment: CDR1 SGHTA and CDR2 FQGNSA. V lost 4 bases and J lost 7; bases outside the gene matches: 12. The CDR3 contains 15 residues. Here the CDR3 DNA reads TGTGCCAGCAGCTCCCGGACAGGGTCCCCCCATGAGCAGTACTTC. Translation gives CASSSRTGSPHEQYF.

The chain employs TRBV7-8 and TRBJ2-7; 12 nucleotides align to TRBD2. Trimming cost V 4 bases and J 1 base; bases outside gene matches: 5. This CDR3 is 16 amino acids long. Germline V gene sequence: CDR1 SGHVS, CDR2 FQNEAQ. The CDR3 DNA reads as TGTGCCAGCAGCTCTACCCTAGCGGGAGGGTCCTACGAGCAGTACTTC. Residues: CASSSTLAGGSYEQYF.

This clonotype has just a few counts. The chain joins TRBV7-8 to TRBJ1-2, with D unclear. V shed 3 bases and J shed 7 bases, with 18 bases lying between them. CDR1 is SGHVS and CDR2 is FQNEAQ in the germline V gene. This CDR3 has 15 amino acids. The CDR3 DNA reads as TGTGCCAGCAGCTTTGAACTCCAACCATATTTTGGCTACACCTTC. Translated, it gives CASSFELQPYFGYTF. The variable domain in full, with the rest retrieved from reference TRBV7-8 and TRBJ1-2, is GAGVSQSPRYKVAKRGQDVALRCDPISGHVSLFWYQQALGQGPEFLTYFQNEAQLDKSGLPSDRFFAERPEGSVSTLKIQRTQQEDSAVYLCASSFELQPYFGYTFGSGTRLTVV.

The chain uses TRBV2 and TRBJ2-5; D possibly matches TRBD1 or TRBD2 (5 bases each). The CDR3 runs 14 residues. Germline values: CDR1 SNHLY, CDR2 FYNNEI. V gave up 8 bases and J gave up 4 bases, with 17 bases separating them. CDR3 coding DNA: TGTGCCAGCGTTCGGTCGGGGCGGGTAGAGACCCAGTACTTC. Amino acid sequence: CASVRSGRVETQYF.

This clonotype was counted a few times. The rearrangement joins TRBV28 to TRBJ2-5; 11 nucleotides match TRBD2. Per germline, CDR1 MDHEN and CDR2 SYDVKM. The V gene end was trimmed by 7 bases and the J gene end by 10 bases; junction bases not matched to a gene: 20. CDR3 length equals 17 residues. CDR3 in DNA: TGTGCCAGCATGGAGACCCCCCTAGCGGGAGGCCCTGTGGGCCAGTACTTC. Residues: CASMETPLAGGPVGQYF.

V and J are TRBV7-2 and TRBJ2-4, with 9 bases aligning to TRBD2. The J call may be faulty, since TRBJ2-7 better matches the DNA end. The CDR3 loop spans 15 amino acids. Germline V CDR1 and CDR2: SGHTA, FQGNSA. The chain's CDR3 is CASSSPGLAFYEQYF. In nucleotides, the CDR3 is TGTGCCAGCAGTTCACCGGGACTAGCATTCTACGAGCAGTACTTC.

V usage is TRBV10-3 and J usage is TRBJ2-7; no definite D call. The CDR3 runs 11 residues. Trimming took 2 bases from V and 6 from J, leaving 5 bases between them. The V gene's germline CDR1 is ENHRY and CDR2 SYGVKD. CDR3 loop: CAISEGGEQYF. The DNA of the CDR3 is TGTGCCATCAGTGAGGGCGGCGAGCAGTACTTC.

This clonotype has a handful of counts. In DNA, the CDR3 is TGTGCCAGCAGCTTAGCCTCCCGGGACTACGAGCAGTACTTC. The encoded protein is CASSLASRDYEQYF. The chain carries TRBV7-2 and TRBJ2-7; maybe TRBD2 (5 bases). The CDR3 runs 14 residues. V lost 0 bases and J lost 3, with 9 bases in between. The germline V gene encodes CDR1 SGHTA and CDR2 FQGNSA.

The chain recombines TRBV20-1 with TRBJ2-1; D possibly matches TRBD1 or TRBD2 (5 bases each). The CDR3 runs to 15 residues. Germline values: CDR1 DFQATT, CDR2 SNEGSKA (reference sequence). Trimming cost V 0 bases and J 7 bases, with 16 bases left between them. CDR3 bases: TGCAGTGCTAGAGAGCTAGAGGGGTCCAGTAATGAGCAGTTCTTC. As protein: CSARELEGSSNEQFF.

The chain is built from TRBV20-1 and TRBJ1-5; the D gene is possibly TRBD1 (5 bases). Per the germline V gene, CDR1 is DFQATT and CDR2 is SNEGSKA (reference sequence). The CDR3 is made up of 15 amino acids. The germline V and J ends were trimmed by 8 bases and 5 bases, with 22 bases remaining between them. The CDR3 DNA reads as TGCAGTACGCAGAGTAAGGAGGGGCGAGATCAGCCCCAGCATTTT. Its translation is CSTQSKEGRDQPQHF.

The chain couples TRBV9 to TRBJ1-1, with 7 bases lining up with TRBD1. Germline-derived CDR1 and CDR2 are SGDLS and YYNGEE. The CDR3 spans 16 residues. The V and J ends lost 0 bases and 3 bases, in that order; junction bases with no gene match: 8. The CDR3 spells CASSVVRGGTDTEAFF. CDR3 coding DNA: TGTGCCAGCAGCGTAGTTAGGGGGGGGACAGACACTGAAGCTTTCTTT.

CDR3 sequence (DNA): TGCAGCGTTGTATTGGCCACAGATACGCAGTATTTT. Protein product: CSVVLATDTQYF. The chain has TRBV29-1 and TRBJ2-3; D unresolved. V lost 4 bases and J 2 bases, leaving 7 bases between the germline ends. The CDR3 runs to 12 residues. The germline V gene encodes CDR1 SQVTM and CDR2 ANQGSEA.

This chain connects TRBV2 to TRBJ2-2, with 8 nucleotides matching TRBD1. Trimming took 4 bases from V and 3 from J; bases not matched to a gene: 7. Germline V CDR1 and CDR2: SNHLY, FYNNEI. The CDR3 contains 16 residues. CDR3 sequence: CASSALRGRDTGELFF. CDR3 nucleotides: TGTGCCAGCAGTGCCCTCAGGGGGCGAGACACCGGGGAGCTGTTTTTT.

This chain links TRBV20-1 with TRBJ2-7; tentative D call: TRBD2 (6 bases). The J call is uncertain, as TRBJ2-5 better fits the DNA end. This CDR3 has 15 amino acids. The germline CDR1 and CDR2 sequences are DFQATT and SNEGSKA (reference sequence). As DNA, the CDR3 is TGCAGTGCTAGAGCTACCATAGCGGTACAAGAGACCCAGTACTTC. It encodes CSARATIAVQETQYF.

The chain couples TRBV18 to TRBJ2-7; 12 positions agree with TRBD1. V trimming: 5 bases; J trimming: 1 base; junction bases outside the gene matches: 6. CDR3 length equals 16 residues. In germline, CDR1 is KGHSH, CDR2 LQKENI. The CDR3 coding sequence is TGTGCCAGCTCAACGGGGGGACAGGGGGCATCCTACGAGCAGTACTTC. Translating gives CASSTGGQGASYEQYF.

The CDR3 loop reads CASSRSNILRGDGDTQYF. The CDR3 DNA reads TGTGCCAGCAGCCGAAGTAATATCTTGAGAGGGGACGGGGATACGCAGTATTTT. The genes are TRBV4-2 and TRBJ2-3; either TRBD1 or TRBD2 may supply D (5 bases each). Germline CDR1 and CDR2: LGHNA and YNFKEQ. CDR3 size: 18 residues. The V gene lost 4 bases and the J gene lost 6 bases, with 26 bases spanning the gap.

This chain connects TRBV11-2 to TRBJ2-7; 7 bases map to TRBD2. Looked up from germline, CDR1 is SGHAT and CDR2 is FQNNGV. This CDR3 contains 15 residues. The junction had 7 bases not matched to a gene; V was cut back by 1 base and J by 4 bases. Here the CDR3 reads CASSLGLAEVYEQYF. CDR3 coding DNA: TGTGCCAGCAGCTTAGGACTAGCAGAGGTATACGAGCAGTACTTC.

This clonotype was recorded a few times. The V and J genes are TRBV5-1 and TRBJ1-1; D not certain. Trimming took off 0 bases at V and 1 base at J, with 7 bases between the two ends. CDR1 SGHRS and CDR2 YFSETQ come from the germline V gene. The CDR3 spans 14 residues. In nucleotides, the CDR3 is TGCGCCAGCAGCTTGGTGGCGGCGAACACTGAAGCTTTCTTT. Translation: CASSLVAANTEAFF. The variable domain in full, completed from reference TRBV5-1 and TRBJ1-1, reads KAGVTQTPRYLIKTRGQQVTLSCSPISGHRSVSWYQQTPGQGLQFLFEYFSETQRNKGNFPGRFSGRQFSNSRSEMNVSTLELGDSALYLCASSLVAANTEAFFGQGTRLTVV.

V and J are TRBV12-3 or TRBV12-4 and TRBJ2-3; D is perhaps TRBD2 (5 bases). The V end was cut by 6 bases, the J end by 3 bases, with 10 bases between. The CDR3 runs 13 residues. CDR3 sequence (DNA): TGTGCCAGCAGCGCTAGCTGGACAGATACGCAGTATTTT. It specifies CASSASWTDTQYF.

The genes are TRBV7-2 and TRBJ2-7; D may be TRBD1 (6 bases). Gene TRBJ2-5 matches the end of the DNA better, so the J call may be wrong. The CDR3 has 15 amino acids. Germline-derived CDR1 and CDR2 are SGHTA and FQGNSA. The CDR3 DNA reads TGTGCCAGCAGCTCATTACTACAGGGAAGGGAGACCCAGTACTTC. This encodes CASSSLLQGRETQYF.

CDR3 in amino acids: CSAETSGSWYEQYF. The CDR3 nucleotides read TGCAGTGCCGAAACTAGCGGGAGTTGGTACGAGCAGTACTTC. The chain combines TRBV20-1 with TRBJ2-7; 11 nucleotides agree with TRBD2. This CDR3 has 14 residues. The V and J ends lost 6 bases and 4 bases, in that order; junction bases with no gene match: 8. The V gene's germline CDR1 is DFQATT and CDR2 SNEGSKA (reference sequence).

This clonotype was detected only a few times. This chain uses TRBV10-3 with TRBJ2-6, with a possible D match to TRBD2 (6 bases). V gave up 6 bases and J gave up 0 bases, with 15 bases separating them. Germline lookup yields CDR1 ENHRY and CDR2 SYGVKD. The CDR3 has 17 amino acids. The CDR3 DNA follows: TGTGCCATCAGCTCGGGACTGCACAACTCTGGGGCCAACGTCCTGACTTTC. Translated, it gives CAISSGLHNSGANVLTF.

This clonotype was seen more than once but under ten times. The chain employs TRBV10-2 and TRBJ2-4; tentatively, D is TRBD1 (5 bases). This CDR3 is built from 17 residues. The V end lost 7 bases, the J end lost 3 bases, and 22 bases lay between the germline ends. Germline V lookup: CDR1 WSHSY, CDR2 SAAADI. The CDR3 nucleotides are TGCGCCAGCACCGAACCTATTCAGGGATTCGGCAAAAACATTCAGTACTTC. Its translation is CASTEPIQGFGKNIQYF.

This clonotype was detected only a few times. The chain is built from TRBV15 and TRBJ1-2; 8 positions agree with TRBD1. Trimming cost V 2 bases and J 3 bases; bases outside gene matches: 2. The CDR3 spans 14 residues. The germline CDR1 and CDR2 sequences are LNHNV and YYDKDF (reference sequence). Written as DNA, the CDR3 is TGTGCCACCAGCAGAACAGGGGGAGACTATGGCTACACCTTC. This translates into CATSRTGGDYGYTF.

The gene calls are TRBV7-9 and TRBJ1-4, with 7 bases lining up with TRBD1. The CDR3 covers 15 residues. From germline, CDR1 is SEHNR and CDR2 FQNEAQ (reference sequence). V lost 5 bases and J lost 5; bases outside the gene matches: 8. This CDR3 is CASSDRTGGNEKLFF. Here the CDR3 DNA reads TGTGCCAGCAGCGACAGGACAGGCGGGAATGAAAAACTGTTTTTT.

CDR3 amino acids: CASRMGRDSYEQYF. CDR3 DNA: TGCGCCAGCAGGATGGGGCGGGACTCCTACGAGCAGTACTTC. The chain couples TRBV5-1 to TRBJ2-7, with D maybe TRBD2 (6 bases). The V gene lost 5 bases and the J gene lost 0 bases, with 12 bases spanning the gap. The germline CDR1 and CDR2 sequences are SGHRS and YFSETQ. This CDR3 is built from 14 residues.

The chain joins TRBV20-1 to TRBJ1-5, with D possibly being TRBD1 (5 bases). The length of the CDR3 is 14 residues. V was pared by 7 bases and J by 2 bases, with 15 bases between. Germline V CDR1 and CDR2: DFQATT, SNEGSKA (reference sequence). The CDR3 DNA is TGCAGTGTCCTCCCGACGGGGCGCAATCAGCCCCAGCATTTT. Amino acid sequence: CSVLPTGRNQPQHF.